These 5 T cell receptor beta chains came from one sample sequenced in a study of OX40 agonist ivuxolimab in advanced cancers. Clones were read by immunoSEQ multiplex PCR, and TCRdb kept only the in-frame ones, dropping some. The sample has 50,000 to 60,000 clones, about four fifths seen once. Sequenced material: CD4+ or CD8+ T cells sorted from blood, taken in a trial of the OX40 agonist ivuxolimab. The receptors come from an adult with an advanced solid tumor such as melanoma, head and neck, liver or kidney cancer.

This clone was observed a handful of times. This chain connects TRBV7-8 to TRBJ1-1, with 8 nucleotides matching TRBD1. V shed 2 bases, J shed 4 bases, and the junction held 3 bases outside the gene matches. Germline V lookup: CDR1 SGHVS, CDR2 FQNEAQ. The CDR3 runs to 14 residues. CDR3 region: CASSLPDRGTEAFF. CDR3 DNA sequence: TGTGCCAGCAGCTTACCCGACAGGGGCACTGAAGCTTTCTTT.

The chain employs TRBV9 and TRBJ2-5, with TRBD2 identical over 8 bases. The CDR3 spans 16 residues. CDR1 SGDLS and CDR2 YYNGEE come from the germline V gene. V was clipped by 1 base and J by 4 bases; unmatched bases: 9. The CDR3 DNA follows: TGTGCCAGCAGCGTATGGAGCGGGGCGGGGGGAGAGACCCAGTACTTC. Residues: CASSVWSGAGGETQYF.

In its sample, this clone was seen a few times. The chain carries TRBV28 and TRBJ1-1; TRBD1 might be the D (6 bases). CDR1 is MDHEN and CDR2 is SYDVKM in the germline V gene. V was cut by 7 bases and J by 1 base, with 19 bases left in between. CDR3 length: 16 residues. The CDR3 DNA follows: TGTGCCAGCACCAAACCCCCAGGGGAGGGGAACACTGAAGCTTTCTTT. Amino acids: CASTKPPGEGNTEAFF.

This sequence joins TRBV5-4 and TRBJ2-5, with D hard to call. Germline values: CDR1 SGHNT, CDR2 YYREEE (reference sequence). The CDR3 is made up of 13 amino acids. With 0 bases removed from V and 5 bases from J, the gap between germline ends came to 8 bases. The CDR3 DNA reads TGTGCCAGCAGCTTGGCCCGGGTTGAGACCCAGTACTTC. It codes for CASSLARVETQYF.

This rearrangement joins TRBV11-2 to TRBJ2-5, with TRBD2 as a possible D gene (5 bases). The CDR3 extends over 15 amino acids. Between the trimmed V and J ends, which lost 6 bases and 0 bases, there was a span of 14 bases. Germline assignment: CDR1 SGHAT and CDR2 FQNNGV. The CDR3 bases are TGTGCCAGCAGTTCAGGTTCGGGGTACCAAGAGACCCAGTACTTC. Translated: CASSSGSGYQETQYF.